This paragraph covers one TCR beta chain sequence. Its antigen target is currently unknown. No per-base quality is available; no much larger clone lies one base away. The TCR beta CDR3 regions were amplified from RNA transcripts. The TCR CDR3 was subjected to a first round of RT-PCR using the HTBI primer set and the Qiagen OneStep RT-PCR kit. A second multiplex PCR round built the libraries, followed by size selection and purification. Paired-end sequencing of the libraries was performed with 100 bp reads on an Illumina HiSeq2000. The study's own analysis went as follows. SOAPnuke was used to process the raw data, with reads discarded if the reads contained adapters or uncalled bases, had a mean Phred below 15, or lacked an exact constant-primer or identifier match. COPE v1.2.5 was used to merge the high-quality paired reads, and each unique nucleotide sequence was defined as a clonotype. MiTCR v1.1 was used to align the clonotypes against IMGT TRBV, TRBD and TRBJ reference segments. The analysis was restricted to V-J combinations with a frequency above 0.0001, which together covered roughly 99% of the repertoires. A TCS score was defined as the ratio of F50 (clonal expansion) to E x V (chaos), with BLOSUM62-based TCRdist applied between CDR3 peptides within each V-J. Welch's t-statistics and random forest reduced around 550 V-J features to about 13, which were used in a naive Bayes classifier (R e1071). TCRdb reprocessing: public reads trimmed at Q25 with fastp, clones called with MiXCR, in-frame beta chains kept. Every entry covers one CDR3 protein and lists the most common genes and DNA from its rows. The V and J calls here are based on TCRdb, not the publication. The sample data list around 620,000 distinct CDR3 sequences, and under 20% of these were observed just once. The biggest ten clones account for around 4% of the sample.

This entry comes from a study of T cells in Graves' hyperthyroidism and ophthalmopathy (dated by TCRdb to between 2018 and 2021). Study-level background: Peripheral blood samples were taken at initial diagnosis, before any treatment was given. To identify TCR V-J signatures that set the groups apart, the researchers used a discovery cohort of more than 95 patients, made up of around 40 with Graves' ophthalmopathy and about 60 with stable Graves' hyperthyroidism. Whether ophthalmopathy could be predicted prospectively was tested in an independent validation cohort made up of approximately 19 hyperthyroidism patients plus 17 patients who later progressed to ophthalmopathy. The 90 or so discovery patients were randomly split 7:3 into training and test sets. The study also compared thyroid tissue and blood T-cell repertoires from a handful of Graves' hyperthyroidism patients. Once sampling was done, hyperthyroidism patients were given methimazole at a starting dose of 30 mg daily, whereas ophthalmopathy patients were given high-dose intravenous methylprednisolone. The paper reports TCR Vbeta CDR3 sequencing of over 130 peripheral blood samples: under 45 ophthalmopathy, 70 to 85 hyperthyroidism and around 17 progressor patients. Results and caveats for the whole study, not just this receptor: Sample size was not statistically predetermined, and investigators were not blinded to group allocation. Most expanded thyroid clonotypes (frequency above 0.001) were also found in blood, which suggests that blood repertoires may mirror thyroid immune responses. In validation, the model predicted progression to ophthalmopathy a median of about 6 months before onset, with roughly 71% sensitivity and roughly 73% specificity. A model built on a 13 V-J signature distinguished ophthalmopathy from stable hyperthyroidism, reaching 85% to 90% sensitivity and 81% to 83% specificity in cross-validation and 80%/75% in testing.

Stable Graves' hyperthyroidism was defined as the absence of progression to ophthalmopathy over 18 months of follow-up. Hyperthyroidism patients were aged 18 to 65 years and newly diagnosed, with disease duration of less than 2 months. Exclusion was applied to patients with uncontrolled infections, other autoimmune diseases, pregnancy or lactation. Diagnoses were established on the basis of clinical symptoms, serum thyroxine and TRAb, thyroid ultrasound, and orbital computed tomography. PBMCs were separated from 8 to 10 ml of fresh peripheral blood using Ficoll-Paque density gradient centrifugation. Total RNA was extracted with Trizol reagent, and quality was checked on an Agilent 2100 Bioanalyzer. Material for sequencing was blood. The sequence derives from a woman aged 30 to 39 with Graves' hyperthyroidism.

The bases are TGCGCCAGCAGCCAAACGGCTAGCGATGAGACCCAGTACTTC. This gives the protein CASSQTASDETQYF. The chain is encoded by TRBV4-1 joined to TRBJ2-5; TRBD2 might be the D gene, on 6 matching bases. The CDR3 holds 14 amino acids from the cysteine to the phenylalanine. Only CDR3 DNA is held: 42 bases, read in frame from base 1. V gives up 2 bases and J gives up 5 bases, and the segment between their germline ends measures 12 bases. CDR1 and CDR2, looked up from the germline V gene, are MGHRA and YSYEKL.